This T cell receptor beta chain originates from a study of memory CD4+ T cells and cytomegalovirus serostatus. Germline V gene sequence: CDR1 LGHNA, CDR2 YNFKEQ. The CDR3 loop spans 16 amino acids. J lost 2 bases, V lost 0 bases, and 2 bases had no gene match. The sort gate was single viable CD3+CD4+CD8-CD45RO+ cells for memory CD4+ T cells. The table came from immunoSEQ multiplex PCR; TCRdb's copy has only in-frame clones and leaves some out. The sample carries some 95,000 clones, about four fifths recorded once. The origin of this receptor is an adult in good health and CMV-seropositive. The sequenced sample consisted of memory CD4+ T cells from blood. The J gene is TRBJ2-3, the V gene TRBV4-2, with 10 bases identical to TRBD2. The CDR3 region is CASSQETSGYTDTQYF. In nucleotides, the CDR3 is TGTGCCAGCAGCCAAGAGACTAGCGGGTACACAGATACGCAGTATTTT.